What follows describes a single T cell receptor (beta chain). Which antigen it targets is not known. Qualities for individual bases were not recorded, and no much larger clone is one base off. The cohort consisted of 650 to 850 healthy bone marrow donors. At the time of sampling, all cohort members were nominally healthy, though unrecorded immune exposures were likely present. The donor was CMV seronegative and was included in the group of under 450 seronegative cohort members. A peripheral blood sample was provided by each donor, and peripheral blood mononuclear cells were used for TCR beta sequencing. Genomic DNA was extracted from the blood cell samples with the Qiagen DNeasy Blood Extraction Kit. Libraries came from the immunoSEQ multiplex PCR assay. For the multiplex PCR, a mixture combining 60 forward primers for TCR Vbeta segments and 13 reverse primers for TCR Jbeta segments was used. The CDR3 region of rearranged TCR beta genes was amplified from genomic DNA by a multiplex PCR assay. On the Illumina HiSeq System, the amplified TCR beta libraries were sequenced as 87-base-pair reads. Per the authors' processing: In a later analysis, tens of millions of unique TCR beta chains were counted across the 690 or so repertoires, and about 9.9 million of these chains were shared by at least two donors. To remove PCR and sequencing errors, raw reads were error-corrected and collapsed into unique sequences using a nearest-neighbor algorithm that merged closely related sequences. To assign V, D and J gene segments, CDR3 sequences were aligned to IMGT reference sequences. For a sequence to be retained, at least a six-nucleotide match to both a V gene segment and a J gene segment was required. Rearrangements were called productive when the CDR3 lacked stop codons and stayed in frame with V and J; all others were non-productive. CDR3 was defined by IMGT convention, running from the second conserved V-encoded cysteine to the conserved J-encoded phenylalanine. The earlier analysis of fewer than 700 of the donors excluded sequences that lacked an unambiguous match to a single V gene segment. An earlier analysis of some 610 of the donors called V segments functional above 56.7% productive rearrangements and segregating when the between-donor standard deviation exceeded 5%. A statistical classification framework was developed to diagnose cytomegalovirus status using the catalog of TCR beta chain sequences. V and J gene assignment, in a later analysis, came from comparing TCR nucleotide sequences with IMGT/GENE-DB human TR gene sequences. A later analysis assigned CDR3 sequences and most-parsimonious VDJ recombination scenarios with the TCRdist pipeline. A later analysis defined each TCR beta chain by its CDR3 amino acid sequence plus V-gene family, and excluded reads lacking a unique V-gene family. As a way to deal with suspected cross-contamination and a sequencing artifact, a later analysis dropped 592 nucleotide sequences that were highly shared and had low generation probability. In a later analysis, a clonal expansion index for each public chain was calculated from normalized within-repertoire ranks of inferred template counts. A later analysis computed generation probabilities with a VDJ recombination model fitted to out-of-frame rearrangements, and checked the results against IGoR. In a later analysis, hypergeometric tests were used to score TCR-TCR, TCR-HLA and TCR-CMV co-occurrence, with a repertoire-size bias correction applied to TCR pairs. A later analysis estimated false discovery rates by permuting HLA or CMV assignments 20 times. In a later analysis, co-occurring TCRs were grouped with DBSCAN, and TCRdist sequence similarity was added when clustering was performed within HLA-allele-positive subsets. Repertoires with fewer than 30,000 or more than 120,000 public chains, plus five repertoires with anomalous nucleotide sharing, were excluded from co-occurrence clustering. TCRdb re-hosts the immuneACCESS table, in-frame sequences only. Its copies lack some clones; in the studies checked, an unresolved V gene accounts for under half of them, and the cause for the rest is not known. V and J calls and clone size are given by that table; D and trimming were obtained from the DNA. A total of around 280,000 clones appear in this sample, about 90% of them only once. In total, the top ten clones hold approximately 2.2% of the sample.

The data were obtained in a study of cytomegalovirus exposure and HLA in healthy donors (dated by TCRdb to the late 2010s). Background on the whole study: An earlier analysis of several hundred of the donors reported about 300 Gb of sequence data and approximately 120 million unique TCR beta sequences obtained from 180 million or so T cells. Every repertoire in the discovery cohort had been generated on one and the same sequencing platform. About five DR-DQ haplotypes were handled as single units for association and clustering because linkage in the cohort was strong. The study was designed to test whether signatures of past pathogen exposure could be identified by cataloging public T cell receptors. In the later analysis, no new phenotypic data were used to find candidate immune exposures; instead, reliance was placed on TCR beta sequences and their occurrence across donors. Alongside the repertoire data, information on donor age, sex, ethnicity and CMV serostatus was compiled. Genome-wide SNP genotypes for about 55% of the 666 donors were used in a later genetic analysis, which treated that subset as a discovery cohort. Among a few hundred genotyped donors of the cohort, an average of around 240,000 unique TCR beta nucleotide sequences were sequenced per donor, roughly 20% of them non-productive. In an earlier analysis of about 590 of the donors, high-throughput TCR beta sequencing was used to judge whether each TCR beta V gene segment behaved as functional or pseudogenic. To predict cytomegalovirus infection status, the study brought together high-throughput TCR immunosequencing, statistical association of individual TCRs with disease status, and machine learning. An early release covering some 640 HLA-typed donors comprised 300 to 350 gigabases of sequencing data and tens of millions of unique TCR sequences. The study profiled the T cell repertoires of hundreds of subjects by immunosequencing and related them to cytomegalovirus serostatus. A later analysis re-examined previously published TCR beta repertoires from 600 to 700 donors and added high-resolution HLA genotyping to investigate patterns of TCR occurrence. Class I and class II HLA loci were covered by the typing at four-digit resolution. Along with the approximately 600-subject first cohort, a separate validation cohort of over a hundred different subjects was used. Of the roughly 400 genotyped donors, roughly 76% were placed in the genetic ancestry cluster associated with self-reported Caucasian donors. The number of donors typed differed by locus, with about 629-630 for A, B, C, DRB1 and DQB1, around 520 for DQA1, over 600 for DPA1, and approximately 470 for DPB1. The paper as a whole reports these results and caveats: In a later analysis, the rate of TCR association differed among HLA loci, with DRB1 alleles having the most associated TCRs and HLA-C alleles having the fewest. The earlier analysis of about 600 of the donors excluded roughly 16 rarely observed V segments, including chromosome 9 orphons, because counts were too low. The authors suggested that the approach could potentially be extended to other disease states and immunological phenotypes. The only immune exposure information available for the cohort was CMV serostatus. Because HLA typing was unavailable for some donors at each locus, only the typed subset was used in association tests. A later analysis found that most CMV-associated TCR beta chains appeared HLA-restricted, with HLA associations seemingly driven largely by CMV exposure. Roughly uniform sequencing depth across donors was assumed in presence/absence analyses, although this assumption may not hold. In vitro tests confirmed that a few of the cytomegalovirus-associated TCR beta chains recognize cytomegalovirus antigens. The classifier was reported to diagnose cytomegalovirus status with high specificity and sensitivity in both the original cohort and the validation cohort. An association between a missense DCLRE1C variant and V-gene and J-gene trimming of TCR beta chains was found in a later genetic analysis and replicated in an independent cohort. Correlated functional status among segregating V segments might be attributable to linkage disequilibrium, but an unknown experimental factor could not be ruled out. A further reported finding was that TCR beta sequences accurately predicted the HLA-A and HLA-B alleles for most subjects in the first cohort. In an earlier analysis of around 600 of the donors, most TCR beta V segments were observed in productive rearrangements about 87% or about 30% of the time, broadly matching IMGT annotations. A total of roughly 160 TCR beta chains were listed by the study as associated with cytomegalovirus. A later genetic analysis reported fewer N-insertions in productive TCRs among donors in an Asian-associated ancestry cluster than the roughly 620-donor mean. Most TCR sequences were observed very rarely across donors, whereas some public TCRs were present in many individuals. Because the 87-base-pair reads could not distinguish some IMGT-functional V segments, including TRBV6-2 and TRBV6-3, those segments were excluded. At a false discovery rate of 0.05, a later analysis linked under 20,000 TCR beta sequences to specific HLA alleles. Several of the top co-occurrence clusters appeared to be linked to parvovirus B19, influenza, CMV and Epstein-Barr virus, according to a later analysis. The cohort was sequenced for TCR beta chains only, and without alpha or paired-chain data the features that could be detected were limited. In a later analysis, HLA-associated TCR beta chains showed more clonal expansion and lower generation probabilities than non-associated chains that were equally common. Assigning TCR associations to individual alleles was difficult when HLA alleles, especially DR and DQ, strongly co-occurred. The sequencing pipeline was judged likely to have produced a cluster of highly shared sequence variants as a technical artifact.

In the germline V gene, CDR1 corresponds to SGHVS and CDR2 to FQNEAQ. Its CDR3 holds 16 amino acids, cysteine through phenylalanine. Of the read, only the CDR3 DNA is kept; its 48 bases are in frame from base 1. At the junction V is shortened by 2 bases and J by 8 bases; bases outside the gene matches: 14. This receptor was taken from a woman aged 18-29 years in good health and CMV-seronegative. Here the chain combines TRBV7-8 and TRBJ1-2; TRBD1 lines up with 7 middle nucleotides. Sequencing used PBMCs. CDR3 protein: CASSLPVGTDSWGYTF. The nucleotide sequence is TGTGCCAGCAGCTTACCAGTAGGGACAGATTCCTGGGGCTACACCTTC.